The clone carrying this T cell receptor beta chain was seen only once. The entry originates in a study of blood T cell repertoires in COVID-19. Per the original methods: Quantification of nucleated cells was approximated via reference gene primer amplification. Sequenced by immunoSEQ multiplex PCR; TCRdb stores in-frame clones only, minus some. Clone size and V and J calls were adopted from that table, with D and trimming inferred from the DNA. The data contain fewer than 250,000 clones, more than 60% of them singletons. The CDR3 sequence is 15 residues long. Trimming at V came to 2 bases and at J to 3 bases, leaving 6 bases not matched to a gene. Germline V gene lookup returns CDR1 SNHLY and CDR2 FYNNEI.

This receptor was taken from a woman between 50 and 59 years old with acute or convalescent COVID-19. What was sequenced was peripheral blood. V is TRBV2 and J is TRBJ2-7; TRBD1 agrees at 8 bases. The CDR3 DNA follows: TGTGCCAGCAGTGAACAGGGGGCAGGGGGCTACGAGCAGTACTTC. This sequence encodes CASSEQGAGGYEQYF.